This is a list of T cell receptor beta chains from one sample in a study of blood T cells in healthy people across ages. In TCRdb, the 5' RACE reads were re-called with MiXCR into one record per CDR3 protein. Counted here are 580,000 or so distinct CDR3 sequences, roughly 43% occurring once; the ten biggest clones make up around 23%. The material sequenced was blood. These receptors came from a man of 80 years or more in good health. CDR3s include the opening cysteine and the closing phenylalanine or tryptophan. D genes are given only for firm matches. Rows give clone size only sometimes, using once, few, many, or a class for an expanded clone.

d_call cdr3_length clone_size j_call v_call cdr3_aa cdr3_nt
TRBD1 15 few TRBJ1-4 TRBV12-3/TRBV12-4 CASRRGLGTNEKLFF TGTGCCAGCAGAAGGGGGCTTGGGACTAATGAAAAACTGTTTTTT
TRBD2 18 once TRBJ2-3 TRBV20-1 CSAPRGNSGGSYTDTQYF TGCAGTGCCCCGAGGGGGAATAGCGGGGGGTCTTACACAGATACGCAGTATTTT
TRBD2 13 NA TRBJ2-7 TRBV12-3/TRBV12-4 CASSISGVYEQYF TGTGCCAGCAGCATTAGCGGGGTCTACGAGCAGTACTTC
NA 15 NA TRBJ2-5 TRBV20-1 CSARDPIPSLKTQYF TGCAGTGCTAGAGATCCGATCCCGTCTCTAAAGACCCAGTACTTC
NA 15 NA TRBJ1-1 TRBV4-1 CASSQEKGVSTEAFF TGCGCCAGCAGCCAAGAAAAGGGGGTTAGCACTGAAGCTTTCTTT
NA 17 NA TRBJ2-3 TRBV27 CASSLWPGVGKTDTQYF TGTGCCAGCAGTCTCTGGCCGGGGGTAGGAAAAACAGATACGCAGTATTTT
TRBD2 16 NA TRBJ2-5 TRBV20-1 CSARGAPSGFQETQYF TGCAGTGCTAGAGGGGCCCCTAGCGGCTTCCAAGAGACCCAGTACTTC
NA 14 NA TRBJ1-2 TRBV20-1 CSATGRRYNYGYTF TGCAGTGCAACCGGACGGCGCTATAACTATGGCTACACCTTC
NA 14 few TRBJ1-1 TRBV20-1 CSATRLGMNTEAFF TGCAGTGCCACCCGTCTCGGGATGAACACTGAAGCTTTCTTT
NA 12 NA TRBJ2-7 TRBV18 CANSPAGYEQYF TGTGCCAACTCACCGGCAGGCTACGAGCAGTACTTC
NA 17 few TRBJ2-1 TRBV20-1 CSAPPGQGRSSYNEQFF TGCAGTGCTCCTCCGGGGCAGGGGAGGAGCTCCTACAATGAGCAGTTCTTC
TRBD1 14 NA TRBJ1-2 TRBV6-5 CASSDGTGLYGYTF TGTGCCAGCAGTGACGGGACAGGACTCTATGGCTACACCTTC
TRBD2 19 NA TRBJ2-1 TRBV6-5 CASSYPTGTSGSSYNEQFF TGTGCCAGCAGTTACCCAACCGGGACTAGCGGGAGCTCCTACAATGAGCAGTTCTTC
NA 12 NA TRBJ1-2 TRBV7-2 CAGSPSGYGYTF TGTGCCGGCAGCCCCTCCGGGTATGGCTACACCTTC
NA 15 NA TRBJ2-2 TRBV4-3 CASSHHAEGPGELFF TGCGCCAGCAGCCACCACGCAGAGGGGCCCGGGGAGCTGTTTTTT
TRBD2 16 few TRBJ2-3 TRBV24-1 CATSDPIAGPTDTQYF TGTGCCACCAGTGACCCTATAGCGGGACCCACAGATACGCAGTATTTT
NA 13 many TRBJ2-7 TRBV7-2 CASNQGGGREQYF TGTGCCAGCAACCAAGGAGGGGGTCGGGAGCAGTACTTC
NA 14 few TRBJ2-1 TRBV12-3/TRBV12-4 CASSFGTNYNEQFF TGTGCCAGCAGTTTCGGGACCAACTACAATGAGCAGTTCTTC
NA 14 once TRBJ2-3 TRBV20-1 CSARPPLWPDTQYF TGCAGTGCTAGGCCCCCCCTGTGGCCAGATACGCAGTATTTT
NA 13 many TRBJ1-2 TRBV6-5 CASSDTGNYGYTF TGTGCCAGCAGTGACACGGGGAACTATGGCTACACCTTC
NA 16 few TRBJ2-3 TRBV7-2 CASTTRVLSTTDTQYF TGTGCCAGCACCACCAGGGTTCTAAGCACGACAGATACGCAGTATTTT
TRBD1 15 NA TRBJ2-1 TRBV12-3/TRBV12-4 CASSKGQGRGNGQFF TGTGCCAGCAGTAAGGGACAGGGCAGGGGCAATGGGCAGTTCTTC
NA 15 NA TRBJ1-2 TRBV20-1 CSASSGGGLNYGYTF TGCAGTGCCTCCTCCGGGGGAGGCCTTAACTATGGCTACACCTTC
NA 11 NA TRBJ1-2 TRBV20-1 CSAPHGYGYTF TGCAGTGCCCCTCACGGGTATGGCTACACCTTC
TRBD2 15 few TRBJ2-1 TRBV20-1 CSARDFASGVREQFF TGCAGTGCTAGAGATTTCGCTAGCGGGGTCCGAGAGCAGTTCTTC
NA 13 few TRBJ2-7 TRBV29-1 CSATDSLTYEQYF TGCAGCGCCACGGACAGTTTAACCTACGAGCAGTACTTC
TRBD1 11 NA TRBJ2-2 TRBV12-3/TRBV12-4 CAGQGSGELFF TGTGCCGGACAGGGGAGCGGGGAGCTGTTTTTT
NA 16 few TRBJ1-1 TRBV6-5 CASSSQFGSGSAEAFF TGTGCCAGCAGTTCCCAATTTGGGTCAGGGAGTGCTGAAGCTTTCTTT
NA 13 NA TRBJ2-5 TRBV2 CASSGNNEETQYF TGTGCCAGCAGCGGGAACAATGAAGAGACCCAGTACTTC
NA 16 NA TRBJ2-1 TRBV20-1 CSAPSGHLPSYNEQFF TGCAGTGCCCCGAGTGGGCATCTTCCCTCCTACAATGAGCAGTTCTTC
TRBD2 17 NA TRBJ2-3 TRBV7-3 CASSLRGTSGTTDTQYF TGTGCCAGCAGCTTACGAGGGACTAGCGGGACCACAGATACGCAGTATTTT
NA 12 few TRBJ2-1 TRBV12-3/TRBV12-4 CASSFGFGEQFF TGTGCCAGCAGTTTCGGGTTTGGGGAGCAGTTCTTC
NA 14 NA TRBJ1-5 TRBV9 CASSSSVRNQPQHF TGTGCCAGCAGCTCTTCCGTCAGGAATCAGCCCCAGCATTTT
TRBD1 18 few TRBJ1-5 TRBV6-1 CASRAFRTGDDRNQPQHF TGTGCCAGCAGGGCCTTCCGGACAGGGGATGATCGCAATCAGCCCCAGCATTTT
TRBD2 18 NA TRBJ2-3 TRBV10-3 CAISPRGLTSGNTDTQYF TGTGCCATCAGCCCCCGGGGATTGACTAGCGGGAACACAGATACGCAGTATTTT
TRBD1 21 NA TRBJ2-1 TRBV11-1 CASSSSFMRTGIHFSYNEQFF TGTGCCAGCAGCTCGAGCTTTATGCGGACAGGCATCCACTTCTCCTACAATGAGCAGTTCTTC
TRBD1 14 few TRBJ1-2 TRBV9 CASSPGQAHYGYTF TGTGCCAGCAGCCCGGGACAGGCCCACTATGGCTACACCTTC
NA 18 once TRBJ2-5 TRBV7-3 CASSLTLGEGVGQETQYF TGTGCCAGCAGCTTAACCCTGGGAGAGGGTGTCGGCCAAGAGACCCAGTACTTC
NA 14 NA TRBJ1-4 TRBV5-1 CASSTGRPNEKLFF TGCGCCAGCAGCACGGGACGTCCTAATGAAAAACTGTTTTTT
NA 16 few TRBJ1-2 TRBV7-2 CASSLRLDSYYYGYTF TGTGCCAGCAGCTTACGGCTAGACTCCTACTACTATGGCTACACCTTC
NA 16 few TRBJ2-6 TRBV14 CASSHGRETGANVLTF TGTGCCAGCAGCCATGGCCGCGAGACGGGGGCCAACGTCCTGACTTTC
NA 12 few TRBJ2-2 TRBV10-3 CAIRAVDGELFF TGTGCCATCAGGGCAGTCGACGGGGAGCTGTTTTTT
NA 15 NA TRBJ2-1 TRBV3-1 CASSQDSARSGEQFF TGTGCCAGCAGCCAAGATTCTGCTCGGAGCGGGGAGCAGTTCTTC
TRBD2 13 NA TRBJ2-7 TRBV12-3/TRBV12-4 CATGLAGGEAQYF TGTGCCACTGGACTAGCGGGAGGGGAGGCCCAGTACTTC
NA 14 NA TRBJ1-1 TRBV20-1 CSARDRNSGIGAFF TGCAGTGCTAGAGATCGGAACTCGGGGATCGGAGCTTTCTTT
TRBD1 16 NA TRBJ2-3 TRBV20-1 CSAPGRGRAVTDTQYF TGCAGTGCCCCTGGTAGGGGGCGCGCCGTCACAGATACGCAGTATTTT
NA 15 NA TRBJ2-7 TRBV6-2/TRBV6-3 CASSYPGQPTYEQYF TGTGCCAGCAGTTACCCCGGACAGCCAACCTACGAGCAGTACTTC
NA 14 NA TRBJ1-2 TRBV7-2 CASSYLGVNYGYTF TGTGCCAGCAGCTACCTAGGGGTTAACTATGGCTACACCTTC
TRBD2 15 NA TRBJ2-3 TRBV12-3/TRBV12-4 CASSPSTSRTDTQYF TGTGCCAGCAGCCCATCGACTAGCCGCACAGATACGCAGTATTTT
NA 14 NA TRBJ1-1 TRBV25-1 CASKREFQDLEAFF TGTGCCAGCAAAAGAGAATTTCAGGACCTTGAAGCTTTCTTT